Below are 25 T cell receptor beta chains sequenced from a single sample in a study of blood T cell repertoires in COVID-19. Data came from immunoSEQ multiplex PCR; TCRdb stores just in-frame clones and leaves some out. The sample yields roughly 200,000 clones, roughly nine tenths seen once. The sequenced sample was peripheral blood. These TCRs come from a man aged 35 to 55 with acute or convalescent COVID-19.

This clone was recorded a few times. V is TRBV12-2 and J is TRBJ2-1; the listed D gene, TRBD2, was not tested against the DNA. TRBV12-2 is termed a pseudogene. CDR3 length equals 16 residues. CDR3 residues: CASRLKGTSGYNEQFF. In DNA, the CDR3 is TGTGCAAGTCGCTTAAAAGGGACTAGCGGGTACAATGAGCAGTTCTTC.

The chain uses TRBV5-1 and TRBJ2-5, with 10 bases identical to TRBD1. The CDR3 sequence is 16 residues long. J was trimmed by 4 bases and V by 2 bases; bases with no gene match: 8. Germline V gives CDR1 SGHRS, CDR2 YFSETQ. The CDR3 DNA reads TGCGCCAGCAGCTTCTCGGGACAGGGGACGGGAGAGACCCAGTACTTC. Protein sequence: CASSFSGQGTGETQYF.

This clone was counted a few times. The J gene is TRBJ1-4, the V gene TRBV5-6; D remains ambiguous. The CDR3 length is 14 residues. In germline, CDR1 is SGHDT, CDR2 YYEEEE. Trimming pared 5 bases from V and 5 bases from J, leaving 13 bases between. CDR3: CASSSVGGNEKLFF. CDR3 nucleotide sequence: TGTGCCAGCAGTTCGGTGGGAGGAAATGAAAAACTGTTTTTT.

The chain carries TRBV6-6 and TRBJ1-3; D remains ambiguous. The CDR3 is 15 residues long. The V gene lost 8 bases and the J gene lost 3 bases, with 17 bases spanning the gap. CDR1 is MNHNY, CDR2 SVGAGI, per germline (reference sequence). CDR3 sequence: CASALDTVNGNTIYF. The CDR3 DNA is TGTGCCAGCGCCCTCGACACGGTGAATGGAAACACCATATATTTT.

The chain couples TRBV9 to TRBJ2-7; 7 positions agree with TRBD2. J lost 2 bases, V lost 0 bases, and 8 bases had no gene match. Looked up from germline, CDR1 is SGDLS and CDR2 is YYNGEE. This CDR3 is built from 16 residues. In nucleotides, the CDR3 is TGTGCCAGCAGCGTAGACGGGGGGAGTAAGACCTACGAGCAGTACTTC. It encodes CASSVDGGSKTYEQYF.

The DNA of the CDR3 is TGCGCCAGCAGCTTGACAGTGGCAACCGGGGAGCTGTTTTTT. As protein: CASSLTVATGELFF. V is TRBV5-1 and J is TRBJ2-2; D is unclear. The ends were cut back, 1 base at V and 5 bases at J, with 9 bases in the middle. CDR3 length equals 14 residues. Germline V gives CDR1 SGHRS, CDR2 YFSETQ.

This rearrangement joins TRBV18 to TRBJ2-5, with 7 bases lining up with TRBD1. The CDR3 consists of 17 residues. Trimming at V came to 3 bases and at J to 5 bases, leaving 15 bases not matched to a gene. Germline V gives CDR1 KGHSH, CDR2 LQKENI. CDR3 nucleotide sequence: TGTGCCAGCTCACCGAACACCGGGACAGCATTCCAGGAGACCCAGTACTTC. Translated, it gives CASSPNTGTAFQETQYF.

The rearrangement uses TRBV7-2 and TRBJ1-4; tentatively, D is TRBD1 (5 bases). The germline V gene has CDR1 SGHTA and CDR2 FQGNSA. The CDR3 is 14 amino acids. The V gene lost 5 bases and the J gene lost 5 bases, with 12 bases spanning the gap. In nucleotides, the CDR3 is TGTGCCAGCAGCGGAAGACAGCTCAATGAAAAACTGTTTTTT. It codes for CASSGRQLNEKLFF.

The chain has TRBV7-2 and TRBJ1-5; no reliable D call. CDR3 length: 17 residues. Trimming pared 0 bases from V and 3 bases from J, leaving 15 bases between. Per germline, CDR1 SGHTA and CDR2 FQGNSA. The CDR3 loop is CASSLAYRSRVNQPQHF. CDR3 DNA: TGTGCCAGCAGCTTAGCATACCGGAGTAGAGTCAATCAGCCCCAGCATTTT.

This chain uses TRBV6-4 with TRBJ2-2; 8 bases line up with TRBD1. Germline V gene sequence: CDR1 MRHNA, CDR2 SNTAGT. The V and J ends lost 4 bases and 5 bases, in that order; junction bases with no gene match: 3. The CDR3 is 14 amino acids. CDR3 region: CASSAQGATGELFF. Written as DNA, the CDR3 is TGTGCCAGCAGTGCCCAGGGGGCTACCGGGGAGCTGTTTTTT.

The chain joins TRBV29-1 to TRBJ1-1, with a possible D match to TRBD1 (5 bases). Germline values: CDR1 SQVTM, CDR2 ANQGSEA. The CDR3 spans 14 residues. V was pared by 6 bases and J by 0 bases, with 14 bases between. The CDR3 loop reads CSVTGVSMNTEAFF. The DNA for the CDR3 is TGCAGCGTGACGGGGGTTAGCATGAACACTGAAGCTTTCTTT.

V gene TRBV5-1 combines with J gene TRBJ1-1, with a tentative D call TRBD1 (6 bases). CDR1 is SGHRS, CDR2 YFSETQ, per germline. CDR3 length equals 13 residues. The ends were cut back, 3 bases at V and 11 bases at J, with 17 bases in the middle. The DNA of the CDR3 is TGCGCCAGCAGCTGGGCTATAACAGGGAACGCTTTCTTT. It specifies CASSWAITGNAFF.

The V call is TRBV15, the J call TRBJ2-5; 7 bases align to TRBD1. The CDR3 loop spans 17 amino acids. Trimming cost V 0 bases and J 2 bases; bases outside gene matches: 9. The germline CDR1 and CDR2 sequences are LNHNV and YYDKDF (reference sequence). This CDR3 reads CATSRDLYRGSQETQYF. The CDR3 coding sequence is TGTGCCACCAGCAGAGATCTATACAGGGGATCGCAAGAGACCCAGTACTTC.

The chain carries TRBV5-1 and TRBJ1-1; 7 nucleotides align to TRBD1. The J segment lost 7 bases and the V segment lost 7 bases, leaving 13 bases of the junction unmatched. The V gene's germline CDR1 is SGHRS and CDR2 YFSETQ. This CDR3 has 14 residues. The DNA for the CDR3 is TGCGCCAGCTGCTCGGGTCCCCGGGACAGTGAAGCTTTCTTT. It specifies CASCSGPRDSEAFF.

This chain connects TRBV24-1 to TRBJ2-1; D unclear. Trimming pared 6 bases from V and 0 bases from J, leaving 5 bases between. The V gene's germline CDR1 is KGHDR and CDR2 SFDVKD. The CDR3 totals 13 residues. The CDR3 region is CATSSNSYNEQFF. The CDR3 coding sequence is TGTGCCACCAGTTCAAACTCCTACAATGAGCAGTTCTTC.

The chain joins TRBV6-5 to TRBJ2-1, with TRBD2 matching over 9 bases. The germline gives CDR1 MNHEY, CDR2 SVGAGI. V lost 6 bases, J lost 0 bases, and 3 bases stayed unmatched. The CDR3 loop spans 15 amino acids. Written as DNA, the CDR3 is TGTGCCAGCAGCCTAGCGGGGAACTCCTACAATGAGCAGTTCTTC. Residues: CASSLAGNSYNEQFF.

The chain is built from TRBV7-8 and TRBJ1-5; 7 bases fit TRBD1. V lost 5 bases and J lost 6; bases outside the gene matches: 7. The CDR3 runs 14 residues. Germline loops: CDR1 SGHVS, CDR2 FQNEAQ. The DNA for the CDR3 is TGTGCCAGCAGCCCCAGACCAGGGGGTCAGCCCCAGCATTTT. Amino acid sequence: CASSPRPGGQPQHF.

As concerns this clone: A junction end diverges from the germline sequence, so it may reflect a read error. The rearrangement joins TRBV10-3 to TRBJ2-7, with 10 bases matching TRBD1. The CDR3 is made up of 15 amino acids. Germline V CDR1 and CDR2: ENHRY, SYGVKD. Here the CDR3 reads CAIRDPGGTGDRCHF. CDR3 coding DNA: TGTGCCATCAGAGACCCAGGGGGGACAGGGGACCGTTGTCACTTC.

The chain carries TRBV7-6 and TRBJ2-3; 8 bases align to TRBD2. The CDR3 consists of 16 residues. Germline V gives CDR1 SGHVS, CDR2 FNYEAQ. The J segment lost 3 bases and the V segment lost 2 bases, leaving 7 bases of the junction unmatched. The CDR3 coding sequence is TGTGCCAGCAGCTTATCGACGGGGGGGTATACAGATACGCAGTATTTT. Translating it yields CASSLSTGGYTDTQYF.

V gene TRBV12-5 combines with J gene TRBJ2-5; 8 positions agree with TRBD1. This CDR3 contains 13 residues. Germline CDR1 is LGHNT and CDR2 is FRNRAP. Unmatched junction bases numbered 3, after V lost 4 bases and J lost 5 bases. CDR3 nucleotides: TGTGCTAGTGGTTCCGGGGACAGGGAGACCCAGTACTTC. Protein: CASGSGDRETQYF.

In its sample, this clone was seen once. The chain has TRBV2 and TRBJ2-7, with unresolved D. This CDR3 spans 15 amino acids. Germline CDR1 is SNHLY and CDR2 is FYNNEI. Trimming pared 4 bases from V and 3 bases from J, leaving 16 bases between. The CDR3 DNA reads TGTGCCAGCAGTGGAGGTACATATCAAATCTACGAGCAGTACTTC. It codes for CASSGGTYQIYEQYF.

The CDR3 loop reads CASSKASFTGTLISEQYF. CDR3 nucleotides: TGTGCCAGCAGCAAAGCCTCTTTCACAGGAACCCTGATTTCCGAGCAGTACTTC. The genes are TRBV7-8 and TRBJ2-7; a possible D gene is TRBD1 (5 bases). The CDR3 sequence is 18 residues long. Trimming shortened V by 5 bases and J by 6 bases, and 29 bases separated the two germline ends. Germline V gives CDR1 SGHVS, CDR2 FQNEAQ.

Only one count was recorded for this clone. The chain links TRBV20-1 to TRBJ2-7, with D maybe TRBD1 (5 bases). CDR3 size: 11 residues. CDR1 and CDR2 (germline): DFQATT, SNEGSKA (reference sequence). With 3 bases removed from V and 3 bases from J, the gap between germline ends came to 6 bases. CDR3 region: CSARDIYEQYF. CDR3 bases: TGCAGTGCTAGGGACATCTACGAGCAGTACTTC.

This clone was counted once. V usage is TRBV7-2 and J usage is TRBJ2-5, with 7 positions matching TRBD2. Looked up from germline, CDR1 is SGHTA and CDR2 is FQGNSA. CDR3 length equals 14 residues. After removal of 6 bases from V and 2 bases from J, the junction contained 6 bases not matched to a gene. For the CDR3, the DNA is TGTGCCAGCAGACAACCCGGGGGGCAAGAGACCCAGTACTTC. Protein: CASRQPGGQETQYF.

J is TRBJ2-1 and V is TRBV9, with D perhaps TRBD1 (6 bases). The CDR3 loop spans 13 amino acids. Germline values: CDR1 SGDLS, CDR2 YYNGEE. V was shortened by 1 base and J by 6 bases, with 8 bases between the two germline ends. CDR3 region: CASSVTDSNEQFF. The CDR3 coding sequence is TGTGCCAGCAGCGTAACGGACAGCAATGAGCAGTTCTTC.